Shown below are 6 T cell receptor beta chains from a single sample sequenced in a study of shared clonotypes between healthy human individuals. Naive CD8 cells were CD45RO-negative, positively selected for CCR7, excluding terminally differentiated effector memory CD45RA+ cells. Some clones are missing from TCRdb's copy, which holds only in-frame ones; the method was immunoSEQ multiplex PCR. The sample carries 450,000 to 700,000 clones, roughly 95% recorded once. Material: naive CD8+ T cells sorted from blood. These receptors were collected from a woman between 25 and 40 years old in good health.

This clone was picked up one time. The J gene is TRBJ1-2, the V gene TRBV9, with D perhaps TRBD1 (5 bases). CDR1 is SGDLS, CDR2 YYNGEE, per germline. Trimming took off 3 bases at V and 4 bases at J, with 13 bases between the two ends. The CDR3 is made up of 14 amino acids. Written as DNA, the CDR3 is TGTGCCAGCAGCGGACAGACATACCTCTATGGCTACACCTTC. This gives the protein CASSGQTYLYGYTF.

The chain has TRBV5-4 and TRBJ2-7; 8 nucleotides align to TRBD2. The V gene end was trimmed by 4 bases and the J gene end by 4 bases; junction bases not matched to a gene: 10. This CDR3 has 15 residues. Germline values: CDR1 SGHNT, CDR2 YYREEE (reference sequence). Here the CDR3 DNA reads TGTGCCAGCAGCCCTACGTGGAGCGGGAGTTACGAGCAGTACTTC. Its protein is CASSPTWSGSYEQYF.

The chain carries TRBV28 and TRBJ2-7; D call uncertain. Trimming stripped 4 bases from V and 1 base from J, with 8 bases between. Germline CDR1 and CDR2: MDHEN and SYDVKM. The CDR3 has 13 residues. DNA for the CDR3: TGTGCCAGCAGTTGGGCCCGGTCCTACGAGCAGTACTTC. Amino acids: CASSWARSYEQYF.

The chain is built from TRBV4-1 and TRBJ2-3; a weak D match, TRBD1 (6 bases). Germline CDR1 is MGHRA and CDR2 is YSYEKL. The CDR3 spans 16 residues. Between the trimmed V and J ends, which lost 4 bases and 6 bases, there was a span of 20 bases. The CDR3 nucleotides read TGCGCCAGCAGCCTCCGACAGGCGGAGAGCTTTGATACGCAGTATTTT. It specifies CASSLRQAESFDTQYF.

The CDR3: CASSHRAEISYNEQFF. The CDR3 region has the DNA TGTGCCAGCAGTCACCGGGCGGAAATCTCCTACAATGAGCAGTTCTTC. The genes are TRBV13 and TRBJ2-1; D remains unclear. The CDR3 consists of 16 residues. Germline assignment: CDR1 PRHDT and CDR2 FYEKMQ (reference sequence). Trimming removed 6 bases from V and 0 bases from J, with 15 bases in between.

The genes are TRBV6-5 and TRBJ1-2, with 8 nucleotides matching TRBD1. J gave up 4 bases and V 4 bases, and 8 bases lay outside the gene matches. CDR3 length: 15 amino acids. Germline CDR1 and CDR2: MNHEY and SVGAGI. The CDR3 sequence is CASSSPADRAYGYTF. The CDR3 nucleotides are TGTGCCAGCAGTTCCCCCGCGGACAGGGCCTATGGCTACACCTTC.